This T cell receptor (beta chain) was profiled in a study of T cells in Graves' hyperthyroidism and ophthalmopathy. On the study more broadly: Peripheral blood was drawn at first diagnosis, prior to all treatment. General study findings and limits: A model built on 13 V-J features separated ophthalmopathy from stable hyperthyroidism. Blood held most thyroid clonotypes expanded above 0.001 frequency.

This clonotype was recorded many times. Its specificity is not known. Amplification yielded TCR beta CDR3 regions, with RNA transcripts as the source. An initial round of RT-PCR targeting the TCR CDR3 relied on the HTBI primer set. TCRdb reprocessed the multiplex PCR reads via MiXCR and lists one record per CDR3 protein. The sample holds hundreds of thousands of distinct CDR3 sequences, around 20% seen once. The CDR3 runs 14 residues. V was clipped by 4 bases and J by 8 bases; unmatched bases: 11. Germline values: CDR1 SGDLS, CDR2 YYNGEE. Diagnostic assessment was based on clinical symptoms, serum thyroxine and TRAb, thyroid ultrasound and orbital computed tomography.

This TCR was recovered from a woman aged 45-60 years with Graves' hyperthyroidism that later progressed to Graves' ophthalmopathy. The material sequenced was blood. The chain has TRBV9 and TRBJ1-2; the match to TRBD1 covers 7 bases. This CDR3 is CASSIDRALTGYTF. DNA for the CDR3: TGTGCCAGCAGCATAGACAGGGCTCTCACCGGCTACACCTTC. Based on the CDR3 plus reference TRBV9 and TRBJ1-2, the full variable domain is DSGVTQTPKHLITATGQRVTLRCSPRSGDLSVYWYQQSLDQGLQFLIQYYNGEERAKGNILERFSAQQFPDLHSELNLSSLELGDSALYFCASSIDRALTGYTFGSGTRLTVV.